The present T cell receptor beta chain was sequenced within a study of cytomegalovirus exposure and HLA in healthy donors. This CDR3 is built from 15 residues. Trimming stripped 7 bases from V and 0 bases from J, with 14 bases between. Germline CDR1 SEHNR, CDR2 FQNEAQ (reference sequence). With 60 Vbeta and 13 Jbeta primers, the PCR was carried out. Profiling relied on immunoSEQ multiplex PCR, and the TCRdb table lists in-frame clones only, not all of them. Of 70,000 to 80,000 clones in the sample, 82% were seen once. This TCR was sampled from a man aged 18 to 29 in good health and CMV-seronegative. The chain employs TRBV7-9 and TRBJ2-3; possible D gene TRBD2, 6 bases. What was sequenced was PBMCs. CDR3 bases: TGTGCCAGCAACAACCCGGGGGAGAGCACAGATACGCAGTATTTT. As protein: CASNNPGESTDTQYF.